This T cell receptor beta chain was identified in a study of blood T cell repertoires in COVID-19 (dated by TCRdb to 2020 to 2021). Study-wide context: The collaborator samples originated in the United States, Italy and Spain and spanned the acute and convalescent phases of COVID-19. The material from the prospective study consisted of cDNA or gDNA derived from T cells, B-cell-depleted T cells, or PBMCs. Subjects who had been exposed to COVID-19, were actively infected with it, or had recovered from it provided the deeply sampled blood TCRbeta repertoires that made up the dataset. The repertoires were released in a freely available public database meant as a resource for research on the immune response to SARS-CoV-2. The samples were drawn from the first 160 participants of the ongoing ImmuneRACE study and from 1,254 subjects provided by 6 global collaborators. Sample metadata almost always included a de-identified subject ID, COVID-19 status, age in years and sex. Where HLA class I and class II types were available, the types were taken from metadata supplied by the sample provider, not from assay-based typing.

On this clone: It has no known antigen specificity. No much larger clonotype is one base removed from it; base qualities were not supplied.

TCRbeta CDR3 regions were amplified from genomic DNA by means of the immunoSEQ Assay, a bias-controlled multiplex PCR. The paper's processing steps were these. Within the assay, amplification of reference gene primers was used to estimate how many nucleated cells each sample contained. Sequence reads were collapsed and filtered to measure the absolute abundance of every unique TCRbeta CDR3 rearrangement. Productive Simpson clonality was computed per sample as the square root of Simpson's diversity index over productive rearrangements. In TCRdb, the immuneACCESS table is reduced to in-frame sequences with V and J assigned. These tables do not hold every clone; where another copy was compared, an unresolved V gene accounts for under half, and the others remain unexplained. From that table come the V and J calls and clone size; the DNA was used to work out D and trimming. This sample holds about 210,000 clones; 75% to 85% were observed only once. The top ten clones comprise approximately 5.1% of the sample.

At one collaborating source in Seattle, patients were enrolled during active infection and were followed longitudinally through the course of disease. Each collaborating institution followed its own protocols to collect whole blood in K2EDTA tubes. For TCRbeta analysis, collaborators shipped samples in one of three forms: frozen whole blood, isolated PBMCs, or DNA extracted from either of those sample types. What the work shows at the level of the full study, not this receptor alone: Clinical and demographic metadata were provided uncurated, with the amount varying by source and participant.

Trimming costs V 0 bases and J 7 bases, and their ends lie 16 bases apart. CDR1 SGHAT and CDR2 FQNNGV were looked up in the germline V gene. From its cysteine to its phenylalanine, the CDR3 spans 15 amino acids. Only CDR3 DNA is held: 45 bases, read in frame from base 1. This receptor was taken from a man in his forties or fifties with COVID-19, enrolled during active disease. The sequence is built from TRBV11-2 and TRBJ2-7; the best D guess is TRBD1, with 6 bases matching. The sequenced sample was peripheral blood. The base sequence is TGTGCCAGCAGCTTAGAAAGAGGTCAGGGGATTGAGCAGTACTTC. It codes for CASSLERGQGIEQYF.